The text below deals with one TCR beta chain. Antigen specificity is unknown. This entry is derived from a study of T cell responses to AZD1222 COVID-19 vaccine. Data came from immunoSEQ multiplex PCR; TCRdb stores just in-frame clones and leaves some out. Of just under 75,000 clones listed, about 78% are singletons. The germline CDR1 and CDR2 sequences are MDHEN and SYDVKM. This CDR3 spans 12 amino acids. V dropped 8 bases and J dropped 7 bases, with 14 bases sitting between them. The study's findings and limits: Elevations in Spike-specific TCR breadth and depth followed administration of two AZD1222 doses. Repertoires were collected only later (after the peak T cell response had occurred).

The TCR originated in an adult who received the AZD1222 COVID-19 vaccine. This sequence joins TRBV28 and TRBJ1-2; D gene uncertain. Material: peripheral blood, obtained 28 days after the second AZD1222 dose. Written as DNA, the CDR3 is TGTGCCAGCGGGCGGGATAAGGGTGGCTACACCTTC. It translates to CASGRDKGGYTF.